The subject of this entry is one TCR beta chain. The antigen it recognizes is unknown. The junction does not match germline at one end; this may be a read error. This specimen comes from a study of patients with pleural tuberculosis (dated by TCRdb to between 2013 and 2015). Sequencing relied on an Illumina Genome Analyzer IIx. TCRdb's own reprocessing of the public reads used fastp at Q25 and MiXCR and kept productive beta chains. Each entry merges the rows of one CDR3 protein and shows their most common DNA and genes. Recorded for this sample are around 50,000 distinct CDR3 sequences; about 7.3% of them occurred a single time. The top ten hold roughly 17% of the sample. Spanning cysteine to phenylalanine, the CDR3 consists of 15 amino acids. Left in the record is the CDR3 DNA by itself, 45 bases read in frame from the first base. Based on the germline V gene (reference sequence), the CDR1 and CDR2 sequences are DFQATT and SNEGSKA.

The clonotype comes from a human donor with pleural tuberculosis. The chain was built from TRBV20-1 and TRBJ2-1; the central 11 bases match TRBD2. The CDR3 protein is CSAILTSGINNERSF. In nucleotide form, the sequence is TGCAGTGCTATACTGACTAGCGGGATAAACAATGAGCGGTCCTTC.